This T cell receptor beta chain came from a study of T cells in localized non-small cell lung cancer. This clone showed up just a few times. Its antigen is unknown. CDR3 size: 14 residues. Looked up from germline, CDR1 is SGDLS and CDR2 is YYNGEE. V was pared by 5 bases and J by 5 bases, with 14 bases between. Study-level results: Researchers found a median around 50 of the top 100 tumor clones in adjacent lung.

Produced via immunoSEQ multiplex PCR; TCRdb's table is partial and in-frame only. Here the sample spans approximately 150,000 clones, more than 80% being singletons. The material sequenced was peripheral blood, taken before any cancer treatment. This chain links TRBV9 with TRBJ2-4; no clear D. The receptor comes from a female donor of 60 years or more with stage I lung adenocarcinoma. CDR3 nucleotide sequence: TGTGCCAGCAGTCTAAGCCCGGACCAAAACATTCAGTACTTC. Protein: CASSLSPDQNIQYF.